Listed below are T cell receptor beta chains from one sample, sequenced in a study of immune evolution from preneoplasia to lung adenocarcinoma. Generated by immunoSEQ multiplex PCR, the TCRdb table keeps only in-frame clones and is missing some. The data show more than 10,000 clones, with 85% to 90% seen just once and about 3.8% held by the top ten. The sample was FFPE tissue from an adenomatous hyperplasia lung lesion. Receptor source: a person between 45 and 75 years old with lung adenocarcinoma. Both conserved end residues are part of each CDR3. The D gene is left open where the match is weak. A clone size is listed for some rows: how often the clone was seen (once, few, many), or a class if it is expanded.

clone_size j_call d_call v_call cdr3_nt cdr3_aa
- TRBJ1-1 - TRBV2 TGTGCCAGCAGTGGACAGAGGAACGGTGAAGCTTTCTTT CASSGQRNGEAFF
- TRBJ1-2 - TRBV11-2 TGTGCCATCCAATGGGGGGATGCTGGCTACACCTTC CAIQWGDAGYTF
- TRBJ1-3 - TRBV7-8 TGTGCCAGCAGCTTAGCCAGTCGGGGAAGCACCATATATTTT CASSLASRGSTIYF
- TRBJ2-7 - TRBV5-1 TGCGCCAGCCTAGCCTGGGCAGGTTCCCACGAGCAGTACTTC CASLAWAGSHEQYF
- TRBJ1-5 - TRBV4-1 TGCGCCAGCAGCCAAGTGGGTTTGAATCAGCCCCAGCATTTT CASSQVGLNQPQHF
- TRBJ2-3 TRBD2 TRBV7-2 TGTGTTGCAGGGGCTAGCGGGAGACTCACAGATACGCAGTATTTT CVAGASGRLTDTQYF
- TRBJ2-7 TRBD1 TRBV11-3 TGTGCCAGCAGCCTTCGGACAGGGGTCCACGAGCAGTACTTC CASSLRTGVHEQYF
- TRBJ2-7 - TRBV28 TGTGCCAGCAGAAGACAGTCAACCTCCTACGAGCAGTACTTC CASRRQSTSYEQYF
few TRBJ1-4 - TRBV27 TGTGCCAGCAGGCCTACTGAGGGGAGAGAAAAACTGTTTTTT CASRPTEGREKLFF
- TRBJ1-3 - TRBV5-1 TGCGCCAGCAGCCGGGATGGTGGAAACACCATATATTTT CASSRDGGNTIYF